The 14 T cell receptor beta chains below come from one sample, sequenced in a study of T cell responses to AZD1222 COVID-19 vaccine. The assay was immunoSEQ multiplex PCR, and TCRdb's table has in-frame clones only and misses some. In the table there are about 94,000 clones, approximately 88% of which are singletons. Specimen: peripheral blood, collected 28 days after the second AZD1222 dose. These receptors were obtained from an adult who received the AZD1222 COVID-19 vaccine.

As regards this clone: Mismatch with germline at one junction end may stem from a read error. CDR3 in amino acids: CASSLDPQGPYTGELFF. CDR3 nucleotides: TGTGCTAGCAGCTTAGACCCACAGGGGCCCTACACCGGGGAGCTGTTTTTT. The chain links TRBV7-7 to TRBJ2-2; 7 bases align to TRBD1. The CDR3 spans 17 residues. Germline CDR1 is SSHAT and CDR2 is FNYEAQ (reference sequence).

This clone was seen a single time. J is TRBJ1-1 and V is TRBV30; no clear D. Trimming cost V 0 bases and J 4 bases, with 9 bases left between them. The CDR3 length is 13 residues. In germline, CDR1 is GTSNPN, CDR2 SVGIG (reference sequence). The DNA for the CDR3 is TGTGCCTGGAGTGTTGTGGGGATCACTGAAGCTTTCTTT. Protein sequence: CAWSVVGITEAFF.

V gene TRBV3-1 (or the pseudogene TRBV3-2) combines with J gene TRBJ2-7; D might be TRBD2 (5 bases). The CDR3 spans 14 residues. With 4 bases removed from V and 3 bases from J, the gap between germline ends came to 13 bases. CDR1 is LGHDT, CDR2 YNNKEL, per germline (reference sequence). The CDR3 sequence: CASSPEEADYEQYF. CDR3 nucleotides: TGTGCCAGCAGCCCTGAGGAGGCCGACTACGAGCAGTACTTC.

V and J are TRBV4-2 and TRBJ1-6; TRBD1 might be the D (5 bases). The V gene lost 0 bases and the J gene lost 7 bases, with 16 bases spanning the gap. This CDR3 is 17 amino acids long. CDR1 and CDR2 (germline): LGHNA, YNFKEQ. The CDR3 is CASSQDVKRTSNSPLHF. The CDR3 bases are TGTGCCAGCAGCCAAGATGTAAAGAGGACATCAAATTCACCCCTCCACTTT.

Turning to this clone: This CDR3 is missing its conserved last phenylalanine or tryptophan, likely due to a read error. The limits of the CDR3 on the DNA are not certain, so only TCRdb's listed CDR3 is given. The chain carries TRBV19 and TRBJ1-2. Looked up from germline, CDR1 is LNHDA and CDR2 is SQIVND (reference sequence). With termini counted, the CDR3 has 9 amino acids. This CDR3 is CASSHGNTG.

The chain carries TRBV9 and TRBJ2-7, with D possibly being TRBD1 or TRBD2 (5 bases each). The CDR3 contains 14 residues. Germline lookup yields CDR1 SGDLS and CDR2 YYNGEE. The V and J ends lost 4 bases and 5 bases respectively, with 16 bases between them. The CDR3 sequence: CASSSLVGGDEQYF. The CDR3 DNA follows: TGTGCCAGCAGCTCCTTGGTTGGGGGTGACGAGCAGTACTTC.

J is TRBJ2-1 and V is TRBV27, with no clear D. Germline V gene lookup returns CDR1 MNHEY and CDR2 SMNVEV (reference sequence). Trimming took 5 bases from V and 0 from J, leaving 11 bases between them. The length of the CDR3 is 15 residues. The CDR3 bases are TGTGCCAGCAGTCCTGAGTTAAGCTCCTACAATGAGCAGTTCTTC. Protein product: CASSPELSSYNEQFF.

The chain joins TRBV7-2 to TRBJ2-3, with no clear D. This CDR3 has 16 residues. V lost 2 bases, J lost 0 bases, and 12 bases lay in between. CDR1 is SGHTA, CDR2 FQGNSA, per germline. The CDR3 is CASSLRSGSSTDTQYF. The CDR3 DNA is TGTGCCAGCAGCTTACGGTCAGGCTCTAGCACAGATACGCAGTATTTT.

The V and J genes are TRBV7-9 and TRBJ1-6; D gene ambiguous. This CDR3 has 12 residues. Per the germline V gene, CDR1 is SEHNR and CDR2 is FQNEAQ (reference sequence). Trimming took 5 bases from V and 7 from J, leaving 6 bases between them. CDR3 sequence: CASSAGNSPLHF. The DNA of the CDR3 is TGTGCCAGCAGCGCCGGGAATTCACCCCTCCACTTT. Looking up the rest from reference TRBV7-9 and TRBJ1-6 gives the full variable domain: DTGVSQNPRHKITKRGQNVTFRCDPISEHNRLYWYRQTLGQGPEFLTYFQNEAQLEKSRLLSDRFSAERPKGSFSTLEIQRTEQGDSAMYLCASSAGNSPLHFGNGTRLTVT.

This clone was counted a single time. This chain joins TRBV27 and TRBJ1-2; the match to TRBD1 covers 7 bases. The V gene's germline CDR1 is MNHEY and CDR2 SMNVEV (reference sequence). The CDR3 length is 15 residues. The V segment lost 5 bases and the J segment 4 bases; nucleotides outside the gene matches: 10. The CDR3 region is CASSNYRGFIYGYTF. DNA of the CDR3: TGTGCCAGCAGTAACTACAGGGGATTCATCTATGGCTACACCTTC.

This chain links TRBV23-1 with TRBJ1-2; 11 bases map to TRBD1. TRBV23-1 is an ORF for which the function is uncertain. Trimming took 0 bases from V and 6 from J; bases not matched to a gene: 9. The CDR3 runs to 17 residues. For the CDR3, the DNA is TGCGCCAGCAGTCAATCGGACAGGGGGCTTATTAGGAATGGCTACACCTTC. Protein product: CASSQSDRGLIRNGYTF.

This sequence joins TRBV10-3 and TRBJ2-7; 7 bases match TRBD1. The V and J ends lost 3 bases and 3 bases, in that order; junction bases with no gene match: 5. CDR3 length: 14 residues. The germline gives CDR1 ENHRY, CDR2 SYGVKD. CDR3 region: CAISDVGQHYEQYF. CDR3 DNA: TGTGCCATCAGTGATGTGGGACAGCACTACGAGCAGTACTTC.

In nucleotides, the CDR3 is TGTGCCAGCAGTTATGGGAATGAGCAGTTCTTC. Protein product: CASSYGNEQFF. This chain joins TRBV6-6 and TRBJ2-1; D remains ambiguous. The germline V and J ends were trimmed by 3 bases and 7 bases, with 4 bases remaining between them. This CDR3 spans 11 amino acids. CDR1 is MNHNY, CDR2 SVGAGI, per germline (reference sequence).

The gene calls are TRBV13 and TRBJ2-2; D gene ambiguous. The germline gives CDR1 PRHDT, CDR2 FYEKMQ (reference sequence). Trimming took off 5 bases at V and 0 bases at J, with 13 bases between the two ends. This CDR3 is 16 amino acids long. The CDR3 here is CASSPAASSNTGELFF. The CDR3 region has the DNA TGTGCCAGCAGCCCCGCGGCCAGCTCGAACACCGGGGAGCTGTTTTTT.